This is a list of T cell receptor beta chains from one sample in a study of control samples from healthy donors and cancer patients. Libraries were prepared by immunoSEQ multiplex PCR; TCRdb keeps only in-frame clonotypes and omits some of them. The table has 120,000 to 150,000 clones, about nine tenths seen once. The sample was blood. All receptors come from a woman in her twenties or thirties in good health. Both conserved end residues are part of each CDR3. Each record gives: V gene, D gene, clone size, J gene, CDR3 DNA, CDR3 protein. D genes are given only for firm matches. Some rows mark clone size as missing; the rest say once, few, many or name a class of expanded clone.

>TRBV7-2|NA|NA|TRBJ2-5
TGTGCCAGCAGCTTAGGTATCGACAGGACCCAAGAGACCCAGTACTTC
CASSLGIDRTQETQYF
>TRBV10-3|TRBD2|NA|TRBJ2-1
TGTGCCACCCTAGCGGGAGTTACCTACAATGAGCAGTTCTTC
CATLAGVTYNEQFF
>TRBV27|NA|few|TRBJ1-3
TGTGCCAGCAGTGCACTCCTGCTCGGACAGTTCTCAACTGGAAACACCATATATTTT
CASSALLLGQFSTGNTIYF
>TRBV2|TRBD2|NA|TRBJ2-5
TGTGCCAGCAGTGAAGGAGAGGTAGCGGGAAGACAAGAGACCCAGTACTTC
CASSEGEVAGRQETQYF
>TRBV9|NA|NA|TRBJ2-2
TGTGCCAGCACCAGTACAACAGCCGGGGAGCTGTTTTTT
CASTSTTAGELFF
>TRBV7-9|NA|NA|TRBJ1-4
TGTGCCAGCAGCCCGAGGGCGGCAGCAACTAATGAAAAACTGTTTTTT
CASSPRAAATNEKLFF
>TRBV9|NA|NA|TRBJ2-5
TGTGCCAGCAGCGTAGATAGGGAGACCCAGTACTTC
CASSVDRETQYF
>TRBV19|NA|NA|TRBJ1-5
TGTGCCAGTAGTTTACAGGTAAATCAGCCCCAGCATTTT
CASSLQVNQPQHF
>TRBV11-2|NA|NA|TRBJ1-1
TGTGCCAGCAGCTTATGGCGGCAGATGAACACTGAAGCTTTCTTT
CASSLWRQMNTEAFF
>TRBV2|TRBD1|NA|TRBJ1-2
TGTGCCAGCAGCCTCGGACAGGGGGCGGTCTATGGCTACACCTTC
CASSLGQGAVYGYTF
>TRBV28|NA|NA|TRBJ2-6
TGTGCCAGCAGTTTACAAAAACGTCCACAAACCTCTGGGGCCAACGTCCTGACTTTC
CASSLQKRPQTSGANVLTF
>TRBV9|TRBD1|NA|TRBJ1-2
TGTGCCAGCAGCGTAGACAGGGGGGATTGTGGCTACACCTTC
CASSVDRGDCGYTF
>TRBV11-3|NA|NA|TRBJ2-2
TGTGCCAGCAGCTTAACCCGGGAGTTGGAGCTGTTTTTT
CASSLTRELELFF
>TRBV28|TRBD1|NA|TRBJ1-6
TGTGCCAGCAGCCCGGGACAGGGGGGTTCACCCCTCCACTTT
CASSPGQGGSPLHF
>TRBV28|TRBD1|NA|TRBJ1-2
TGTGCCAGCACCACTACAGGGGTCGGCTACACCTTC
CASTTTGVGYTF
>TRBV7-7|NA|once|TRBJ2-1
TGTGCCAGCAGCTTAGGGTCAAGCTCCTACAATGAGCAGTTCTTC
CASSLGSSSYNEQFF
>TRBV6-1|NA|NA|TRBJ1-2
TGTGCCAGCAGTGAAGGAAAGGGGGGAGGCTATGGCTACACCTTC
CASSEGKGGGYGYTF
>TRBV20-1|NA|NA|TRBJ2-4
TGCAGTGCTCATAGAGGGCACATTCAGTACTTC
CSAHRGHIQYF
>TRBV2|NA|NA|TRBJ2-1
TGTGCCAGCAGTCAAATCCGGGACCAAAATAACAATGAGCAGTTCTTC
CASSQIRDQNNNEQFF
>TRBV5-6|TRBD1|NA|TRBJ1-6
TGTGCCAGCAGCGGACAGGAGAGTTCACCCCTCCACTTT
CASSGQESSPLHF